One and the same sample provided the 8 T cell receptor beta chains below, sequenced in a study of cytomegalovirus exposure and HLA in healthy donors. PCR involved 60 Vbeta and 13 Jbeta primers. Libraries were prepared by immunoSEQ multiplex PCR; TCRdb keeps only in-frame clonotypes and omits some of them. The sample contains around 210,000 clones, about 78% of which appear only once. The sequencing sample was made of PBMCs. These receptors originate from a woman aged 25 to 39 in good health and CMV-seronegative.

V usage is TRBV28 and J usage is TRBJ2-7, with no clear D. Trimming pared 6 bases from V and 4 bases from J, leaving 7 bases between. CDR1 is MDHEN and CDR2 is SYDVKM in the germline V gene. CDR3 size: 11 residues. The CDR3 DNA reads TGTGCCAGCAGCTGGGCGTACGAGCAGTACTTC. Residues: CASSWAYEQYF.

This rearrangement joins TRBV7-9 to TRBJ2-5, with D possibly matching TRBD1 (5 bases). The CDR3 is 14 residues long. Germline lookup yields CDR1 SEHNR and CDR2 FQNEAQ (reference sequence). Between the trimmed V and J ends, which lost 1 base and 3 bases, there was a span of 9 bases. The DNA of the CDR3 is TGTGCCAGCAGCTTAGAGGACACGAAAGAGACCCAGTACTTC. Its translation is CASSLEDTKETQYF.

The chain has TRBV4-1 and TRBJ2-6, with 7 bases identical to TRBD1. V lost 0 bases to trimming and J lost 0 bases; unmatched junction nucleotides: 8. This CDR3 region has 19 residues. CDR1 and CDR2 from the germline V gene are MGHRA and YSYEKL. Written as DNA, the CDR3 is TGCGCCAGCAGCCAAGATCGGCAGGGGGTATCCTCTGGGGCCAACGTCCTGACTTTC. It specifies CASSQDRQGVSSGANVLTF.

This clone has only one observation. The rearrangement uses TRBV6-1 and TRBJ2-1, with 7 bases that match TRBD1. With 7 bases clipped from V and 7 bases from J, the junction kept 4 bases outside the gene matches. Germline-derived CDR1 and CDR2 are MNHNS and SASEGT. The CDR3 runs to 12 residues. The CDR3 reads CASKRDRNEQFF. CDR3 bases: TGTGCCAGCAAGAGGGACAGAAATGAGCAGTTCTTC.

This chain links TRBV6-5 with TRBJ2-7; D possibly corresponds to TRBD2 (7 bases). Germline V gene data show CDR1 as MNHEY and CDR2 as SVGAGI. The CDR3 length is 14 residues. The V gene lost 7 bases and the J gene lost 3 bases, with 16 bases spanning the gap. This CDR3 is CASNQAGGRYEQYF. As DNA, the CDR3 is TGTGCCAGCAATCAGGCCGGGGGGCGCTACGAGCAGTACTTC.

This chain links TRBV27 with TRBJ2-4; 7 bases are a match to TRBD2. The CDR3 is 16 amino acids. J gave up 1 base and V 4 bases, and 7 bases lay outside the gene matches. Germline V gives CDR1 MNHEY, CDR2 SMNVEV (reference sequence). CDR3 nucleotides: TGTGCCAGCAGTTCGCTGGCGGGAGTGGCCAAAAACATTCAGTACTTC. This codes for CASSSLAGVAKNIQYF.

The rearrangement joins TRBV27 to TRBJ2-3; weak D call: TRBD1 (6 bases). V lost 5 bases to trimming and J lost 2 bases, with 29 bases between them. The CDR3 is made up of 20 amino acids. Germline CDR1 and CDR2: MNHEY and SMNVEV (reference sequence). The CDR3 spells CASSKTGGRDSDLHTDTQYF. CDR3 nucleotide sequence: TGTGCCAGCAGTAAGACAGGTGGCCGGGATTCTGACCTACACACAGATACGCAGTATTTT.

For the CDR3, the DNA is TGCAGCGTTGGACAGGGTCACACCATATATTTT. Protein sequence: CSVGQGHTIYF. The chain combines TRBV29-1 with TRBJ1-3, with TRBD1 identical over 7 bases. Germline CDR1 reads SQVTM; CDR2 reads ANQGSEA. The CDR3 loop spans 11 amino acids. Losses at the gene ends were 4 bases for V and 8 bases for J; bases not matched to a gene: 2.